This TCR beta chain was sequenced for a study of molecular identifiers for immune sequencing clone quantification. TCRdb re-called the PCR reads with MiXCR, one entry per CDR3 protein. Found here are tens of thousands of distinct CDR3 sequences, under 25% of them singletons; the top ten hold approximately 1.1%. The sample holds many counts of this clonotype. The clonotype originates from a human donor in good health. Some libraries in this study had Jurkat cell RNA spiked in. Sample: naive CD8+ T cells from blood, with Jurkat cell RNA spiked in. Regarding subset: FACS-sorted CD8+CD4-CCR7+CD45RA+ naive T cells.

The CDR3 DNA is TGTGCCAGCGGCTACGGGGTAATCTACGAGCAGTACTTC. This encodes CASGYGVIYEQYF. This chain uses TRBV6-1 with TRBJ2-7; possible D gene TRBD2, 5 bases. V was shortened by 8 bases and J by 3 bases, with 14 bases between the two germline ends. The CDR3 extends over 13 amino acids. Germline assignment: CDR1 MNHNS and CDR2 SASEGT.